The present T cell receptor beta chain was sequenced within a study of T cell repertoires in cytomegalovirus infection. Study-wide results and limits: Dominant in the ex vivo response were TCR beta clonotypes restricted by HLA-C and specific for CMV. The cumulative frequency of public TCR beta families distinguished individuals who carried CMV together with the relevant HLA.

Germline V gene lookup returns CDR1 SGHVS and CDR2 FNYEAQ. This CDR3 is built from 18 residues. V shed 4 bases, J shed 7 bases, and the junction held 14 bases outside the gene matches. MiXCR, run by TCRdb on the reads, gives a single entry per CDR3 protein. The sample records a few hundred thousand distinct CDR3 sequences, 17% being singletons. This clonotype was counted at least ten times. The antigen is unknown. The receptor was isolated from a human donor in good health (CMV status not recorded). Some clones in this sample may be carry-over from other donors' samples. The sequenced sample consisted of CD8+ T cells from PBMCs. The rearrangement joins TRBV7-6 to TRBJ2-1; 12 nucleotides line up with TRBD1. The CDR3 region has the DNA TGTGCCAGCAGCTCGGGACAGGGGGCTATGGATCTCGGGAATGAGCAGTTCTTC. As protein: CASSSGQGAMDLGNEQFF.